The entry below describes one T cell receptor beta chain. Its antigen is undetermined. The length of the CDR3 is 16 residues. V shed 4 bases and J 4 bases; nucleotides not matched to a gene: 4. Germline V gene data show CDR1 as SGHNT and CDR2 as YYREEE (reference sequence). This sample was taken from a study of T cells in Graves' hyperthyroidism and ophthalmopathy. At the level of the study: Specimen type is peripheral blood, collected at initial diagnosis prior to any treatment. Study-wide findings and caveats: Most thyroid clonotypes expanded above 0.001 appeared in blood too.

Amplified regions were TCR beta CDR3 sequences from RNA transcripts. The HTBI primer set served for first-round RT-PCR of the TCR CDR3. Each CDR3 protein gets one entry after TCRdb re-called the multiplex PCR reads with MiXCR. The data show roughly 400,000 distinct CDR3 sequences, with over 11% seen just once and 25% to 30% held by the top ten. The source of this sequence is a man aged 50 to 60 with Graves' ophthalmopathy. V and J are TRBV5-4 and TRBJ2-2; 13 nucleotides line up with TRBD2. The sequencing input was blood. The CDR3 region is CASSRGTSGATGELFF. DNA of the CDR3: TGTGCCAGCAGCCGCGGGACTAGCGGGGCCACCGGGGAGCTGTTTTTT.